The rows below give T cell receptor beta chains drawn from one sample of a study of radiation and T cells in renal cell carcinoma. The repertoire was sequenced with immunoSEQ multiplex PCR; TCRdb's copy has only in-frame clones and lacks some. This repertoire shows approximately 100,000 clones, 75% to 90% found once; its top ten account for approximately 8.4%. This specimen was blood, taken from a patient whose treatment included radiotherapy and nephrectomy. The receptors were sampled from a man between 50 and 59 years old with renal cell carcinoma. Both conserved end residues are part of each CDR3. D genes are given only for firm matches. Rows may omit the clone size; those that give it use once, few, many or a size class.

clone size,J gene,V gene,D gene,CDR3 protein,CDR3 DNA
few,TRBJ1-3,TRBV27,-,CASVGPVRPGNTIYF,TGTGCCAGCGTGGGGCCTGTCAGGCCTGGAAACACCATATATTTT
-,TRBJ1-5,TRBV7-8,-,CASSFLGSNQPQHF,TGTGCCAGCAGCTTCCTGGGGAGCAATCAGCCCCAGCATTTT
few,TRBJ2-3,TRBV5-6,-,CASSLGWTEGGTDTQYF,TGTGCCAGCAGCTTGGGTTGGACGGAAGGAGGTACAGATACGCAGTATTTT
once,TRBJ1-6,TRBV27,TRBD1,CAIRGQGNSPLHF,TGTGCCATCCGAGGACAGGGGAATTCACCCCTCCACTTT
-,TRBJ2-2,TRBV6-9,-,CASSAVSGGELFF,TGTGCCAGCAGCGCCGTTTCCGGCGGGGAGCTGTTTTTT
-,TRBJ2-2,TRBV5-1,TRBD1,CASSTLAGQGPGELFF,TGCGCCAGCAGCACCCTCGCGGGACAGGGTCCCGGGGAGCTGTTTTTT
-,TRBJ2-1,TRBV13,TRBD1,CASSQRTGSHEQFF,TGTGCCAGCAGCCAACGGACAGGGTCCCATGAGCAGTTCTTC
-,TRBJ2-3,TRBV5-4,TRBD1,CASSPRQGAGTDTQYF,TGTGCCAGCAGCCCCCGGCAGGGGGCCGGGACAGATACGCAGTATTTT
-,TRBJ1-3,TRBV30,-,CAWSTGNTIYF,TGTGCCTGGAGTACTGGAAACACCATATATTTT
-,TRBJ2-3,TRBV29-1,-,CSVEETGVTQYF,TGCAGCGTTGAAGAAACGGGGGTTACGCAGTATTTT
-,TRBJ2-7,TRBV5-1,-,CASSLDEGPGEQYF,TGCGCCAGCAGCTTGGATGAGGGTCCGGGCGAGCAGTACTTC
once,TRBJ2-1,TRBV11-3,TRBD2,CASSLEAGGSYNEQFF,TGTGCCAGCAGCTTAGAAGCGGGAGGATCCTACAATGAGCAGTTCTTC
-,TRBJ2-7,TRBV7-9,TRBD2,CASSSEREGLHEQYF,TGTGCCAGCAGCTCCGAGCGGGAGGGCCTCCACGAGCAGTACTTC
-,TRBJ2-7,TRBV7-9,TRBD2,CASSSPSGTISYEQYF,TGTGCCAGCAGCTCTCCTTCCGGGACTATCTCCTACGAGCAGTACTTC
-,TRBJ2-3,TRBV5-1,-,CASSLNRATDTQYF,TGCGCCAGCAGCTTAAATCGGGCCACAGATACGCAGTATTTT
-,TRBJ2-6,TRBV18,TRBD1,CASSPDRVAGANVLTF,TGTGCCAGCTCACCAGACAGGGTGGCCGGGGCCAACGTCCTGACTTTC
few,TRBJ2-1,TRBV28,TRBD2,CASSFGLAGRYRNNEQFF,TGTGCCAGCAGTTTTGGACTAGCGGGAAGGTATCGGAACAATGAGCAGTTCTTC
-,TRBJ2-7,TRBV5-1,TRBD2,CASRTGPSGDEQYF,TGCGCCAGCAGAACGGGCCCTAGCGGGGACGAGCAGTACTTC
-,TRBJ2-2,TRBV4-2,-,CASSQDPHTGELFF,TGTGCCAGCAGCCAAGATCCTCACACCGGGGAGCTGTTTTTT
-,TRBJ1-3,TRBV18,-,CASSPGRAPLSGNTIYF,TGTGCCAGCTCACCGGGCAGGGCCCCACTTTCTGGAAACACCATATATTTT
-,TRBJ1-2,TRBV29-1,-,CSVSPRANYGYTF,TGCAGCGTTTCCCCAAGGGCTAACTATGGCTACACCTTC
-,TRBJ2-7,TRBV23-1,-,CASGRGGFYEQYF,TGCGCCAGCGGAAGGGGGGGCTTCTACGAGCAGTACTTC
-,TRBJ1-2,TRBV30,-,CAWRKGSYGYTF,TGTGCCTGGAGAAAGGGGAGTTATGGCTACACCTTC